Listed here are 20 T cell receptor beta chains from one sample, sequenced in a study of blood T cell repertoires in COVID-19. Some clones are missing from TCRdb's copy, which holds only in-frame ones; the method was immunoSEQ multiplex PCR. The sample comprises about 160,000 clones, roughly 90% of which are singletons, and around 4.6% rests with the top ten. Input material: peripheral blood. These TCRs come from a man aged 30 to 39 with COVID-19, enrolled during active disease.

This chain joins TRBV9 and TRBJ1-1; D unclear. This CDR3 has 16 residues. Trimming cost V 0 bases and J 0 bases, with 12 bases left between them. Germline V lookup: CDR1 SGDLS, CDR2 YYNGEE. The CDR3 loop is CASSVAAGGMNTEAFF. The CDR3 DNA sequence: TGTGCCAGCAGCGTAGCGGCGGGCGGGATGAACACTGAAGCTTTCTTT.

The chain is built from TRBV4-2 and TRBJ2-3, with 8 positions matching TRBD2. V gave up 0 bases and J gave up 3 bases; unmatched junction bases: 8. Germline-derived CDR1 and CDR2 are LGHNA and YNFKEQ. The CDR3 contains 17 residues. The CDR3 DNA is TGTGCCAGCAGCCAAGATCCCGCGGGGGGAAGAACAGATACGCAGTATTTT. It codes for CASSQDPAGGRTDTQYF.

The genes are TRBV11-2 and TRBJ1-1, with 7 positions matching TRBD1. Germline trimming cut 5 bases from V and 3 bases from J; bases unmatched to any gene: 3. Germline V gene lookup returns CDR1 SGHAT and CDR2 FQNNGV. The CDR3 covers 13 residues. CDR3 nucleotide sequence: TGTGCCAGCAGCGGCAGGGGGGACACTGAAGCTTTCTTT. As protein: CASSGRGDTEAFF.

The V and J genes are TRBV6-5 and TRBJ2-7; 7 bases match TRBD2. V lost 6 bases to trimming and J lost 4 bases; unmatched junction nucleotides: 12. This CDR3 has 15 residues. Germline V gives CDR1 MNHEY, CDR2 SVGAGI. In nucleotides, the CDR3 is TGTGCCAGCAGCCCAAATCTCGGGGGGTATTACGAGCAGTACTTC. It specifies CASSPNLGGYYEQYF.

The J gene is TRBJ1-4, the V gene TRBV25-1; 7 bases line up with TRBD1. Germline CDR1 and CDR2: MGHDK and SYGVNS. V lost 7 bases, J lost 8 bases, and 7 bases stayed unmatched. There are 13 residues in the CDR3. The CDR3 loop is CASTEGQSEKLFF. The CDR3, as DNA: TGTGCCAGCACCGAGGGACAGTCAGAAAAACTGTTTTTT. The full variable domain, completed using reference TRBV25-1 and TRBJ1-4, is EADIYQTPRYLVIGTGKKITLECSQTMGHDKMYWYQQDPGMELHLIHYSYGVNSTEKGDLSSESTVSRIRTEHFPLTLESARPSHTSQYLCASTEGQSEKLFFGSGTQLSVL.

The chain is built from TRBV11-3 and TRBJ2-1; 9 bases fit TRBD2. The germline gives CDR1 SGHNT, CDR2 YENEEA. The CDR3 extends over 17 amino acids. The ends lost 1 base at V and 8 bases at J; junction bases unmatched: 12. This CDR3 is CASSLVMGGGRADEQFF. CDR3 nucleotides: TGTGCCAGCAGCTTAGTAATGGGTGGCGGGAGGGCGGATGAGCAGTTCTTC.

The rearrangement links TRBV4-3 to TRBJ1-1; D gene ambiguous. This CDR3 spans 17 amino acids. The V and J ends lost 0 bases and 2 bases respectively, with 16 bases between them. Looked up from germline, CDR1 is LGHNA and CDR2 is YSLEER. CDR3 in DNA: TGCGCCAGCAGCCAAGATTCTACGTCTGAGAAAAACACTGAAGCTTTCTTT. Amino acid sequence: CASSQDSTSEKNTEAFF.

There are a few counts of this clone. For the CDR3, the DNA is TGTGCCAGCTCGCCAGGGACAGGCTACGAGCAGTACTTC. This sequence encodes CASSPGTGYEQYF. The rearrangement joins TRBV18 to TRBJ2-7; 8 bases agree with TRBD1. This CDR3 spans 13 amino acids. The germline V gene has CDR1 KGHSH and CDR2 LQKENI. V was pared by 6 bases and J by 3 bases, with 4 bases of the junction left unmatched. Full variable domain (missing parts from reference TRBV18 and TRBJ2-7): NAGVMQNPRHLVRRRGQEARLRCSPMKGHSHVYWYRQLPEEGLKFMVYLQKENIIDESGMPKERFSAEFPKEGPSILRIQQVVRGDSAAYFCASSPGTGYEQYFGPGTRLTVT.

The chain carries TRBV6-2 or TRBV6-3 and TRBJ2-5; TRBD2 might be the D (7 bases). The CDR3 is 16 residues long. Germline CDR1 MNHEY, CDR2 SVGEGT. V lost 4 bases, J lost 5 bases, and 20 bases lay in between. This CDR3 is CASSSGKRGHGETQYF. For the CDR3, the DNA is TGTGCCAGCAGTTCGGGCAAGCGGGGACACGGGGAGACCCAGTACTTC.

This chain uses TRBV5-1 with TRBJ1-1, with D tentatively TRBD1 (5 bases). V lost 3 bases, J lost 2 bases, and 17 bases lay in between. Looked up from germline, CDR1 is SGHRS and CDR2 is YFSETQ. The CDR3 runs to 16 residues. This CDR3 reads CASSWRGPEPNTEAFF. The DNA of the CDR3 is TGCGCCAGCAGCTGGAGGGGCCCCGAACCTAACACTGAAGCTTTCTTT.

The chain links TRBV28 to TRBJ2-3; 16 bases fit TRBD2. Per the germline V gene, CDR1 is MDHEN and CDR2 is SYDVKM. The junction had 10 bases not matched to a gene; V was cut back by 3 bases and J by 4 bases. CDR3 length equals 19 residues. The CDR3 loop reads CASSFPGLAGGLAPDTQYF. DNA for the CDR3: TGTGCCAGCAGTTTCCCGGGACTAGCGGGAGGGTTGGCTCCAGATACGCAGTATTTT.

The gene calls are TRBV6-5 and TRBJ2-3; 7 bases align to TRBD1. CDR3 length equals 15 residues. CDR1 MNHEY and CDR2 SVGAGI come from the germline V gene. V was clipped by 6 bases and J by 2 bases; unmatched bases: 8. The CDR3: CASSGTEIYTDTQYF. In DNA form, the CDR3 reads TGTGCCAGCAGCGGGACAGAGATTTACACAGATACGCAGTATTTT.

This chain connects TRBV28 to TRBJ1-4; D remains ambiguous. V lost 11 bases and J lost 8, with 9 bases in between. CDR1 and CDR2 (germline): MDHEN, SYDVKM. The CDR3 length is 10 residues. The CDR3 bases are TGTGCCGCGGCGCGGGAAAAACTGTTTTTT. Its protein product is CAAAREKLFF.

The gene calls are TRBV4-3 and TRBJ2-3; 8 nucleotides agree with TRBD2. With 0 bases clipped from V and 4 bases from J, the junction kept 3 bases outside the gene matches. This CDR3 comprises 15 residues. Germline CDR1 is LGHNA and CDR2 is YSLEER. CDR3 amino acids: CASSQDGGASDTQYF. The CDR3 DNA reads TGCGCCAGCAGCCAAGACGGGGGGGCGTCAGATACGCAGTATTTT.

This rearrangement joins TRBV7-3 to TRBJ2-5; 8 nucleotides agree with TRBD1. Germline CDR1 and CDR2: SGHTA and FQGTGA. Trimming removed 5 bases from V and 5 bases from J; junction bases left unmatched: 7. The CDR3 extends over 14 amino acids. As DNA, the CDR3 is TGTGCCAGCAGCCTAGACAGGGGCTCGGAGACCCAGTACTTC. Its protein is CASSLDRGSETQYF.

The chain has TRBV14 and TRBJ2-2; D call uncertain. CDR1 is SGHDN and CDR2 is FVKESK in the germline V gene. CDR3 length: 11 amino acids. V was trimmed by 0 bases and J by 12 bases, leaving 5 bases between them. This chain's CDR3 is CASSQDLQLFF. In DNA form, the CDR3 reads TGTGCCAGCAGCCAAGACCTACAGCTGTTTTTT.

Written as DNA, the CDR3 is TGCGCCAGCAGCTTGGCCGGGGGAGAGACCCAGTACTTC. It encodes CASSLAGGETQYF. The chain joins TRBV5-1 to TRBJ2-5, with D tentatively TRBD2 (6 bases). Trimming left V 0 bases short and J 4 bases short, with 7 bases between. The V gene's germline CDR1 is SGHRS and CDR2 YFSETQ. The CDR3 extends over 13 amino acids.

The chain joins TRBV24-1 to TRBJ1-5; possible D gene TRBD1, 5 bases. Germline V gene data show CDR1 as KGHDR and CDR2 as SFDVKD. The germline V and J ends were trimmed by 1 base and 4 bases, with 16 bases remaining between them. The CDR3 contains 17 residues. The CDR3 sequence: CATSDFPLREGNQPQHF. Here the CDR3 DNA reads TGTGCCACCAGTGATTTCCCCTTAAGGGAGGGGAATCAGCCCCAGCATTTT.

A word on this clone: Other DNA sequences of this sample code for an identical CDR3. The chain couples TRBV7-2 to TRBJ1-1, with TRBD1 as a possible D gene (6 bases). CDR3 length: 14 residues. V was cut by 5 bases and J by 1 base, with 11 bases left in between. Germline V lookup: CDR1 SGHTA, CDR2 FQGNSA. The chain's CDR3 is CASSPRGGNTEAFF. The DNA of the CDR3 is TGTGCCAGCAGCCCTAGGGGGGGGAACACTGAAGCTTTCTTT.

The chain employs TRBV27 and TRBJ1-1, with 7 bases matching TRBD1. Germline CDR1 reads MNHEY; CDR2 reads SMNVEV (reference sequence). The CDR3 length is 13 residues. Germline trimming cut 2 bases from V and 7 bases from J; bases unmatched to any gene: 4. The CDR3 coding sequence is TGTGCCAGCAGTTTACAGGGGGGATTTGAAGCTTTCTTT. Translating it yields CASSLQGGFEAFF.